The clone carrying this TCR beta chain was seen at least ten times. No antigen is known for it. Between the trimmed V and J ends, which lost 7 bases and 8 bases, there was a span of 19 bases. This CDR3 is built from 14 residues. The germline V gene has CDR1 SGHRS and CDR2 YFSETQ. There were TCR beta CDR3 regions amplified from RNA transcripts. A first-round RT-PCR of the TCR CDR3 used the HTBI primer set. TCRdb re-called the multiplex PCR reads with MiXCR, one entry per CDR3 protein. The sample lists a few hundred thousand distinct CDR3 sequences, about 15% occurring once. Newly diagnosed hyperthyroidism patients aged 18 to 65 years had disease lasting under 2 months. Exclusion followed for patients with uncontrolled infection, other autoimmune disease, pregnancy or lactation. This sample is drawn from a study of T cells in Graves' hyperthyroidism and ophthalmopathy. Study-wide points: It was a median approximately six months before onset that the model predicted ophthalmopathy. A 13 V-J signature model discriminated ophthalmopathy versus stable hyperthyroidism.

The sequenced sample was blood. The receptor was derived from a woman aged 18-29 years with Graves' hyperthyroidism that later progressed to Graves' ophthalmopathy. This chain joins TRBV5-1 and TRBJ2-1; D possibly corresponds to TRBD2 (5 bases). CDR3 DNA sequence: TGCGCCAGCTCGTCGGGGATCAATAAGGATGAGCAGTTCTTC. Amino acids: CASSSGINKDEQFF.